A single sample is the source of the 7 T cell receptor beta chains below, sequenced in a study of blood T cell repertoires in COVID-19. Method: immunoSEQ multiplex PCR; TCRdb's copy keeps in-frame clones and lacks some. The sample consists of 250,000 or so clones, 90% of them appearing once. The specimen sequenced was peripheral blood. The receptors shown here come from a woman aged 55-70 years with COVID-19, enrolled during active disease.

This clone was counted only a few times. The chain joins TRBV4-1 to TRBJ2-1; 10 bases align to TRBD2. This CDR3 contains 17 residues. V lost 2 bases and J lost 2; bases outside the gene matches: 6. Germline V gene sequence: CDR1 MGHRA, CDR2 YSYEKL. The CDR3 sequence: CASSQPGLADTYNEQFF. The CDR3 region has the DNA TGCGCCAGCAGCCAACCCGGACTAGCGGACACCTACAATGAGCAGTTCTTC.

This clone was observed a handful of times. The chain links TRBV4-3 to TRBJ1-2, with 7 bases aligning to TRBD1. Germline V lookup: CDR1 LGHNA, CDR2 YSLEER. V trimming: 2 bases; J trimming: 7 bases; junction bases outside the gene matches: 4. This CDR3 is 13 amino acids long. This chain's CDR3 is CASSQHHRGGYTF. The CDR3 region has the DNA TGCGCCAGCAGCCAACACCACAGGGGTGGCTACACCTTC.

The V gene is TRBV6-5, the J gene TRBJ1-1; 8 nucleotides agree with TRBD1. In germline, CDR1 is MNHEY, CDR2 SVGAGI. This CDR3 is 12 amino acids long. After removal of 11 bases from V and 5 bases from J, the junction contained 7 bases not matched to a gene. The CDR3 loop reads CASRQGKTEAFF. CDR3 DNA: TGTGCCTCAAGACAGGGGAAAACTGAAGCTTTCTTT.

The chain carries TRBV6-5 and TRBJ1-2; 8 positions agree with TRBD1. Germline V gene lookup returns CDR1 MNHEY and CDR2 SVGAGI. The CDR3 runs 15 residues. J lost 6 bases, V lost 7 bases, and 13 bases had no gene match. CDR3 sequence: CASISDPTGVNGYTF. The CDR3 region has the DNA TGTGCCAGCATCTCAGACCCGACAGGGGTCAATGGCTACACCTTC.

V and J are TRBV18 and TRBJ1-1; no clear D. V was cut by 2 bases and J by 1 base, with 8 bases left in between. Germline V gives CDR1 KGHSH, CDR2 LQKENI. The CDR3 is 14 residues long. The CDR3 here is CASSPLQENTEAFF. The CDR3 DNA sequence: TGTGCCAGCTCACCATTGCAGGAGAACACTGAAGCTTTCTTT.

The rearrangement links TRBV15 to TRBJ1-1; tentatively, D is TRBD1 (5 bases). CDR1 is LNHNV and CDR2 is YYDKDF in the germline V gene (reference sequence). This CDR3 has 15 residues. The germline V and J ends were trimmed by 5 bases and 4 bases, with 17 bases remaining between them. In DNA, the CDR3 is TGTGCCACCAGCCAAGACAGAAACTATGGCACTGAAGCTTTCTTT. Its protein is CATSQDRNYGTEAFF.

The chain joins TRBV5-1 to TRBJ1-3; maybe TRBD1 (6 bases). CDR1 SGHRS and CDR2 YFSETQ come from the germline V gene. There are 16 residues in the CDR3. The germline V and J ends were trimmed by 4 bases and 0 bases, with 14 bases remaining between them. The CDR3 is CASSQGPSSSGNTIYF. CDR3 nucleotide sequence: TGCGCCAGCAGCCAGGGGCCATCAAGCTCTGGAAACACCATATATTTT.